This T cell receptor (beta chain) was captured in a study of post-analysis software for immune sequencing data. On the study more broadly: The disease courses spanned relapsing-remitting, secondary progressive and progressive-relapsing forms of multiple sclerosis.

CDR3 length: 16 amino acids. V lost 3 bases, J lost 5 bases, and 17 bases lay in between. Prepared libraries of TCR beta cDNA carried unique molecular identifiers. Roughly 0.5 million cDNA molecules were obtained from roughly 1 to 10 million T cells. MiXCR, run by TCRdb on the PCR reads, gives a single entry per CDR3 protein. The profile shows about 540,000 distinct CDR3 sequences, 34% of them singletons. Turning to this clonotype: Its specificity is unknown.

The study, taken as a whole, reports: A handful of TRBV segments were more frequent in patients than controls; TRBV5-6, TRBV5-1 and TRBV20-1 belonged to this group. F measure showed strong co-clustering of same-batch samples.

The rearrangement uses TRBV12-3 or TRBV12-4 and TRBJ2-1, with TRBD2 as a possible D gene (7 bases). This receptor was obtained from a girl younger than 18 with multiple sclerosis. Sequencing used blood. The CDR3 DNA is TGTGCCAGCAGTTTCGATACGCGGGGGCCCCACAATGAGCAGTTCTTC. The encoded protein is CASSFDTRGPHNEQFF.